This T cell receptor beta chain was sequenced during a study of control samples from healthy donors and cancer patients. V dropped 3 bases and J dropped 1; count of bases not matched to a gene: 16. The CDR3 runs 20 residues. Germline V gives CDR1 MDHEN, CDR2 SYDVKM. Clones were read by immunoSEQ multiplex PCR, and TCRdb kept only the in-frame ones, dropping some. The sample contains about 140,000 clones, approximately 92% of which appear only once. The V call is TRBV28, the J call TRBJ1-3; 9 positions agree with TRBD1. Source material: blood. The receptor's source is a man aged 25-45 years in good health. The CDR3 bases are TGTGCCAGCAGTTTGATTGCGTTGACCGGGACAGGGTTTTCTGGAAACACCATATATTTT. Translating it yields CASSLIALTGTGFSGNTIYF.